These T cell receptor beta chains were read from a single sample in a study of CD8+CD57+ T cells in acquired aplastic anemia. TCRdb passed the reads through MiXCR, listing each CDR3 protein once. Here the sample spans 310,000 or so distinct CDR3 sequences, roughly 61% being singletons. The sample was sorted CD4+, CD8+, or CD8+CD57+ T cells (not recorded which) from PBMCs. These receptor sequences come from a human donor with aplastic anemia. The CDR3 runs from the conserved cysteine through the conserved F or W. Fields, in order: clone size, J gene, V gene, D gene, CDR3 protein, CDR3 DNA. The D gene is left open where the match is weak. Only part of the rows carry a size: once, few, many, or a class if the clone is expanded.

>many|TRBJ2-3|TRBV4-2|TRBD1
CASSQGGGSTDTQYF
TGTGCCAGCAGCCAAGGAGGGGGCAGCACAGATACGCAGTATTTT
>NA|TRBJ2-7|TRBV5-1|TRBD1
CASRTGPVSSYEQYF
TGCGCCAGCAGGACAGGGCCTGTCAGCTCCTACGAGCAGTACTTC
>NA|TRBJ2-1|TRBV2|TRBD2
CASSEAGEGRLTSSYNEQFF
TGTGCCAGCAGTGAAGCGGGGGAGGGGCGCCTAACGAGCTCCTACAATGAGCAGTTCTTC
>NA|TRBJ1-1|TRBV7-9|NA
CASSQDPGQAAEAFF
TGTGCCAGCAGCCAAGATCCAGGGCAGGCGGCTGAAGCTTTCTTT
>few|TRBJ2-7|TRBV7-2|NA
CASSLTDLNYEQYF
TGTGCCAGCAGCCTGACGGACCTGAACTACGAGCAGTACTTC
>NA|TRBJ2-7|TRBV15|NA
CATSRGGYFSYEQYF
TGTGCCACCAGCAGAGGGGGGTACTTCTCCTACGAGCAGTACTTC
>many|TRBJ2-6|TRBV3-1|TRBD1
CASSQTGVSGANVLTF
TGTGCCAGCAGCCAGACAGGGGTCTCTGGGGCCAACGTCCTGACTTTC
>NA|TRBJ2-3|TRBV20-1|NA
CSARVAGNTDTQYF
TGCAGTGCTAGAGTTGCGGGGAACACAGATACGCAGTATTTT
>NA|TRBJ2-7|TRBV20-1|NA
CSASFTGHPYEQYF
TGCAGTGCTAGTTTCACTGGGCATCCCTACGAGCAGTACTTC
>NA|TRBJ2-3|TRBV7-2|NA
CASSFQIGTDTQYF
TGTGCCAGCAGCTTTCAAATCGGGACAGATACGCAGTATTTT
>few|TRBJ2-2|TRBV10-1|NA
CASRMNTGELFF
TGCGCCAGCAGGATGAACACCGGGGAGCTGTTTTTT
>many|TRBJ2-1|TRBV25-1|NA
CASSTPQGLGSYNEQFF
TGTGCCAGCAGTACACCACAGGGTCTAGGTTCCTACAATGAGCAGTTCTTC
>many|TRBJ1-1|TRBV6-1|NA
CASSGGTSKNTEAFF
TGTGCCAGCAGCGGAGGGACGTCCAAGAACACTGAAGCTTTCTTT
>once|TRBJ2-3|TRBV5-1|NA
CASSGGTPRTDTQYF
TGCGCCAGCAGCGGGGGCACCCCTCGCACAGATACGCAGTATTTT
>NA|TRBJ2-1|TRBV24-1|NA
CASGPYNEQFF
TGTGCCTCCGGTCCCTACAATGAGCAGTTCTTC
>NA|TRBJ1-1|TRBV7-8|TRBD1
CASSWDREAFF
TGTGCCAGCAGCTGGGACAGGGAAGCTTTCTTT
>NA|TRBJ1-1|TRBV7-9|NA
CASSRLGMGLMNTEAFF
TGTGCCAGCAGCCGACTAGGAATGGGTCTCATGAACACTGAAGCTTTCTTT
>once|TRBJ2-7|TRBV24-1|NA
CATSDRAGTYSYEQYF
TGTGCCACCAGTGATCGGGCCGGGACATATTCCTACGAGCAGTACTTC
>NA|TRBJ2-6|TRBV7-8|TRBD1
CASSFSGGLSGANVLTF
TGTGCCAGCAGCTTTTCAGGGGGCCTCTCTGGGGCCAACGTCCTGACTTTC
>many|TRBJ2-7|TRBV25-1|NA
CASSKSGTYEQYF
TGTGCCAGCAGTAAATCCGGGACCTACGAGCAGTACTTC
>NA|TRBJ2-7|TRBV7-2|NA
CASSRRRGNSYEQYF
TGTGCCAGCAGCCGGCGGCGCGGAAACTCCTACGAGCAGTACTTC
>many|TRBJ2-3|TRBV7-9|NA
CASRYRSGTSTDTQYF
TGTGCCAGCAGATATCGTAGCGGAACTAGCACAGATACGCAGTATTTT
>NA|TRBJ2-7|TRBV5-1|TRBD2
CASSHGGRYEQYF
TGCGCCAGCAGCCACGGGGGGAGGTACGAGCAGTACTTC
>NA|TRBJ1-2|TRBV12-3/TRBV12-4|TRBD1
CASSGTGSYTF
TGTGCCAGCAGCGGGACAGGTAGCTACACCTTC
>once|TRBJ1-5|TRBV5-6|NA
CASSLAAAQPQHF
TGTGCCAGCAGCTTGGCGGCAGCTCAGCCCCAGCATTTT
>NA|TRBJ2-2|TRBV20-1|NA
CSARQGNTGELSW
TGCAGTGCGCGTCAGGGGAACACCGGGGAGCTGTCTTGG
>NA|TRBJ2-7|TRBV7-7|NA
CASSYTDGYEQYF
TGTGCTAGCAGCTACACGGACGGCTACGAGCAGTACTTC
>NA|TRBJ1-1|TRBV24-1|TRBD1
CATSDSTSANRDRKNTEAFF
TGTGCCACCAGTGATTCCACATCGGCGAACAGGGACAGGAAGAACACTGAAGCTTTCTTT
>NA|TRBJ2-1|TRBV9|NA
CASSVGALGIGREQFF
TGTGCCAGCAGCGTGGGTGCGCTAGGTATCGGAAGGGAGCAGTTCTTC
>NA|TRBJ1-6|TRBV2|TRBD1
CVSSPDRHGSPLHF
TGTGTCAGCAGCCCGGACAGGCATGGTTCACCCCTCCACTTT
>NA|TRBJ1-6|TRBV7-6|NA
CASSSTGRGSPLHF
TGTGCCAGCAGTTCCACAGGGCGAGGTTCACCCCTCCACTTT
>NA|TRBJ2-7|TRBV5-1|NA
CASSLHGQSSYEQYF
TGTGCCAGCAGCTTGCATGGACAGAGCTCCTACGAGCAGTACTTC
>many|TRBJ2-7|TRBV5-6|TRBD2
CASSQGLAGEYEQYF
TGTGCCAGCAGCCAGGGACTAGCGGGAGAGTACGAGCAGTACTTC
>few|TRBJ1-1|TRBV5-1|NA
CASSTDRSTEAFF
TGCGCCAGCAGCACCGACAGGTCCACTGAAGCTTTCTTT
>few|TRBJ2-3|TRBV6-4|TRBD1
CASSDSGQGADTQYF
TGTGCCAGCAGTGACTCCGGACAGGGGGCAGATACGCAGTATTTT
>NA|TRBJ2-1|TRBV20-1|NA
CSASDFGEQFF
TGCAGTGCTAGCGATTTTGGTGAGCAGTTCTTC
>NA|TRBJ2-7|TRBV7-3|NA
CASSLERQSSYEQYF
TGTGCCAGCAGCCTCGAGCGGCAGAGCTCCTACGAGCAGTACTTC
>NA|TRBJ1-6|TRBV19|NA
CASSFSGFNSPLHF
TGTGCCAGTAGTTTTTCTGGGTTTAATTCACCCCTCCACTTT
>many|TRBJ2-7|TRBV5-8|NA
CASSNKQVGEQYF
TGTGCCAGCAGTAATAAACAGGTGGGAGAGCAGTACTTC
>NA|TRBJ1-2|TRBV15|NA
CATSREGQGLGYTF
TGTGCCACCAGCAGAGAGGGGCAGGGTTTAGGCTACACCTTC
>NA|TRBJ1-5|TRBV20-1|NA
CSAHTGSQPQHF
TGCAGTGCGCATACAGGGTCTCAGCCCCAGCATTTT
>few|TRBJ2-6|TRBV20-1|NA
CSASGFSGANVLTF
TGCAGTGCTAGCGGCTTCTCTGGGGCCAACGTCCTGACTTTC
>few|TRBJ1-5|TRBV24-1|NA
CATSGQGNQPQHF
TGTGCCACCAGTGGGCAGGGCAATCAGCCCCAGCATTTT
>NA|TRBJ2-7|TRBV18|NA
CASSPTRGRSSEQYF
TGTGCCAGCTCACCAACCAGGGGCCGCTCCTCCGAGCAGTACTTC
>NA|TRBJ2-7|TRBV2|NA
CASRHYEQYF
TGTGCCAGCAGACACTACGAGCAGTACTTC
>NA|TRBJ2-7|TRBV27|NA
CATGGRPYEQYF
TGTGCCACGGGCGGCAGACCCTACGAGCAGTACTTC
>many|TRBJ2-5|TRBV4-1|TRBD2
CASSLLGRVQETQYF
TGCGCCAGCAGCCTTCTAGGGAGGGTACAAGAGACCCAGTACTTC